This T cell receptor beta chain was retrieved from a study of cytomegalovirus exposure and HLA in healthy donors. Study findings and constraints: Presence/absence analyses treated sequencing depth as roughly uniform across donors. Reports indicated that the classifier achieved high specificity and sensitivity in diagnosing cytomegalovirus status.

PCR used 60 Vbeta primers and 13 Jbeta primers. Assay used: immunoSEQ multiplex PCR; TCRdb lists only in-frame clones, some missing. The sample comprises 150,000 to 200,000 clones, about four fifths of which are singletons, and approximately 2.9% rests with the top ten. This CDR3 region has 12 residues. V was cut by 6 bases and J by 10 bases, with 15 bases left in between. The germline gives CDR1 MNHNY, CDR2 SVGAGI (reference sequence). For this clone: As yet, its antigen is unknown.

The sequence derives from a female donor in good health and CMV-seronegative. The sample was PBMCs. The chain recombines TRBV6-6 with TRBJ1-1, with D perhaps TRBD1 (6 bases). CDR3 loop: CASRLTGRGAFF. CDR3 sequence (DNA): TGTGCCAGCAGATTAACAGGGCGAGGAGCTTTCTTT.